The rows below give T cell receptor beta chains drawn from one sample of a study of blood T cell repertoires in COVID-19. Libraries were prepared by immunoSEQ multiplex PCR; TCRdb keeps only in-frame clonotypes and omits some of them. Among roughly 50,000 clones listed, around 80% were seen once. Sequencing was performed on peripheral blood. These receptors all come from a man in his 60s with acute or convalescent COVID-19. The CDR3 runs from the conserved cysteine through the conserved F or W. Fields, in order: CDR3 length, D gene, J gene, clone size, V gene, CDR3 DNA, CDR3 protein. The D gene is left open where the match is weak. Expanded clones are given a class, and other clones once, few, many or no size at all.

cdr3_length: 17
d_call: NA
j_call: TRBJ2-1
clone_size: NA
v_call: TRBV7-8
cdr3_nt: TGTGCCAGCAGCCATAACGGCGGGGTCCTGACGGGGAATGAGCAGTTCTTC
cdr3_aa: CASSHNGGVLTGNEQFF

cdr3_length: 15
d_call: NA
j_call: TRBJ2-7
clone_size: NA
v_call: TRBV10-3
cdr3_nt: TGTGCCATCAGTGTCCTCCGGGATGCCTCCTACGAGCAGTACTTC
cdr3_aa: CAISVLRDASYEQYF

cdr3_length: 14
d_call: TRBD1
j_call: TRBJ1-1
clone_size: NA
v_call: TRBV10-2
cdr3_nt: TGCGCCAGCAGTGAGACAGGGGGCTACACTGAAGCTTTCTTT
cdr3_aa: CASSETGGYTEAFF

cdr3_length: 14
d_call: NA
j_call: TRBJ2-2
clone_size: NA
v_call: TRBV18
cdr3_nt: TGTGCCAGCTCACGCGGCAGGGATGCCGGGGAGCTGTTTTTT
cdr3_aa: CASSRGRDAGELFF

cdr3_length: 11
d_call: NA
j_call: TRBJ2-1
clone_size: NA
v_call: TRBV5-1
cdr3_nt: TGCGCCAGCAGCCCTAACAATGAGCAGTTCTTC
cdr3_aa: CASSPNNEQFF

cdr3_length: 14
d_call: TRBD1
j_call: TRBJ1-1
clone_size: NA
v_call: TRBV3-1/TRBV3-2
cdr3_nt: TGTGCCAGCAGCCGACAGGGGATGAACACTGAAGCTTTCTTT
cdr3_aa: CASSRQGMNTEAFF

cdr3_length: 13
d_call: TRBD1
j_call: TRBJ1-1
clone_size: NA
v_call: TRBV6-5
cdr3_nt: TGTGCCAGCATGGACAGGGGGAACACTGAAGCTTTCTTT
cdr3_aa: CASMDRGNTEAFF

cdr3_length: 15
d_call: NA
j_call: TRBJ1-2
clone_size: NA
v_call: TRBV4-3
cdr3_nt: TGCGCCAGCAGCCAAGACCGGGGTTTGGGCTATGGCTACACCTTC
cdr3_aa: CASSQDRGLGYGYTF

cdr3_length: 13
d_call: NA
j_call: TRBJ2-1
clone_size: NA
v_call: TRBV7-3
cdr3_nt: TGTGCCAGCAGCCCGTTTCCCTACAATGAGCAGTTCTTC
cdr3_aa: CASSPFPYNEQFF

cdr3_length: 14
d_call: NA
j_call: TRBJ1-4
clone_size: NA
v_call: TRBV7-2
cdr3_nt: TGTGCCAGCAGCTTAGCTAGGACGGGAGAAAAACTGTTTTTT
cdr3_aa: CASSLARTGEKLFF

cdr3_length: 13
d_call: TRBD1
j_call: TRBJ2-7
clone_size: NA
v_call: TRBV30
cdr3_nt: TGTGCCGGCTGGGACAGGGGGAACTACGAGCAGTACTTC
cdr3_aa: CAGWDRGNYEQYF

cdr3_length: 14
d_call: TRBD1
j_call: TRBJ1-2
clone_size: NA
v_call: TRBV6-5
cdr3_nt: TGTGCCAGCAGTCGGACAGGGGGAAAAAATGGCTACACCTTC
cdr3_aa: CASSRTGGKNGYTF

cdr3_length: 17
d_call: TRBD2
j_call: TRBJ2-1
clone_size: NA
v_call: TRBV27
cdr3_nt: TGTGCCACCCGTCGTTGGCTAGCGGGAGGGCAACAGGATGAGCAGTTCTTC
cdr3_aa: CATRRWLAGGQQDEQFF

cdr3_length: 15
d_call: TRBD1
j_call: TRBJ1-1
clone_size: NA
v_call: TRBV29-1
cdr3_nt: TGCAGCTCTACCGGGACAGGGACTATGAACACTGAAGCTTTCTTT
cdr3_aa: CSSTGTGTMNTEAFF

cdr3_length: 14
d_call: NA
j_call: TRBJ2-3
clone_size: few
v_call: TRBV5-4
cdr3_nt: TGTGCCAGCAGCGGGGACTCCTTCACAGATACGCAGTATTTT
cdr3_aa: CASSGDSFTDTQYF

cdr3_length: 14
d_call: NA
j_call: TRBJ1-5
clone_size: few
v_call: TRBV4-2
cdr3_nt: TGTGCCAGCAGCCAAGATACCGGGGATCAGCCCCAGCATTTT
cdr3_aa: CASSQDTGDQPQHF

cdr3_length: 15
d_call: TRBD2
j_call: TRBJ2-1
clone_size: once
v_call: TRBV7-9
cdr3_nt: TGTGCCAGCAGCCATACTAGCGGGAGGAACAATGAGCAGTTCTTC
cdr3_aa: CASSHTSGRNNEQFF

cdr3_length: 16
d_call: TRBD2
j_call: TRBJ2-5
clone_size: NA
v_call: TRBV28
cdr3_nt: TGTGCCAGCAGTTTAAGTACGGGAGGGTTTCAAGAGACCCAGTACTTC
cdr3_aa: CASSLSTGGFQETQYF

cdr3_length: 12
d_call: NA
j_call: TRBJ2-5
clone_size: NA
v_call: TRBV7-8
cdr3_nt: TGTGCCAGCGGGCGCGACCAAGAGACCCAGTACTTC
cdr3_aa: CASGRDQETQYF

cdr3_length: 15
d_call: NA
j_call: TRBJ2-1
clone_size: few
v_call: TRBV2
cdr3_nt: TGTGCCAGCAGTTACGACAGGACATGGGGCAATGAGCAGTTCTTC
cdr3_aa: CASSYDRTWGNEQFF

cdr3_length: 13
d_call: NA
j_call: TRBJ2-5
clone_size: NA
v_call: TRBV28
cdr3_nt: TGTGCCAGCAGTGGACAGTACCAAGAGACCCAGTACTTC
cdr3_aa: CASSGQYQETQYF

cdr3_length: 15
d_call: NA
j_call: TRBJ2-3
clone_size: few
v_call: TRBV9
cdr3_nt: TGTGCCAGCAGCGTAGGGTCCATAGACACAGATACGCAGTATTTT
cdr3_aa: CASSVGSIDTDTQYF

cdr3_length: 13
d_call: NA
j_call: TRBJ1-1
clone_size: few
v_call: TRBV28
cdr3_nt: TGTGCCAGCAGTTTACTCAGAAGAACCCCAGCTTTCTTT
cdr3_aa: CASSLLRRTPAFF

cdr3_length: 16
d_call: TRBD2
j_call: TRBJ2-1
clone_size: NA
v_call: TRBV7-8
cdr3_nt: TGTGCCAGCAGCTTGGCCGGGACTAGCGGGACGGATGAGCAGTTCTTC
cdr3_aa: CASSLAGTSGTDEQFF

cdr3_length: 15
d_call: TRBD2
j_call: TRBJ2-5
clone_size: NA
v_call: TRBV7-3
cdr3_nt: TGTGCCAGCAGGCTCGACGGGAGGGCGTGGGAGACCCAGTACTTC
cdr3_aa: CASRLDGRAWETQYF

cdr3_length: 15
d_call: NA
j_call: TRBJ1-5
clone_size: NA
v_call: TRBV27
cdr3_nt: TGTGCCAGCAGTTCCTCGTGGGACTCCAATCAGCCCCAGCATTTT
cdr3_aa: CASSSSWDSNQPQHF

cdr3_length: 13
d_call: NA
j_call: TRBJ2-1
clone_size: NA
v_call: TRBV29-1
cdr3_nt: TGCAGCGTTGTAGTCGGGACCTACAATGAGCAGTTCTTC
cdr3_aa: CSVVVGTYNEQFF

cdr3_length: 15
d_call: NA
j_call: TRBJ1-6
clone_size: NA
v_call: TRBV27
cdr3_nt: TGTGCCAGCAGTTTCGCCAGCTCCTATAATTCACCCCTCCACTTT
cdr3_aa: CASSFASSYNSPLHF

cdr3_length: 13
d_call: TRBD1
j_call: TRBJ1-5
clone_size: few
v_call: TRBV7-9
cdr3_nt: TGTGCCAGCAGTAGGGGGACAGGTCAGCCCCAGCATTTT
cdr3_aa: CASSRGTGQPQHF

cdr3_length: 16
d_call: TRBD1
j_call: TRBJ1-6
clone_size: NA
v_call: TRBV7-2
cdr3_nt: TGTGCCAGCAGCGAACTGGGACAGCCCAATAATTCACCCCTCCACTTT
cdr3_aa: CASSELGQPNNSPLHF

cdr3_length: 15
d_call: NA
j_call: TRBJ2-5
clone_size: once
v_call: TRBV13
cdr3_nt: TGTGCCAGCAGCTTAGGGAGGGGGAGCCAAGAGACCCAGTACTTC
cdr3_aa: CASSLGRGSQETQYF

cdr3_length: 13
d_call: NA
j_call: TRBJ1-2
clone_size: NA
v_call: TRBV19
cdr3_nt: TGTGCCAGTAGTATTGCAGGGCACTATGGCTACACCTTC
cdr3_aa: CASSIAGHYGYTF

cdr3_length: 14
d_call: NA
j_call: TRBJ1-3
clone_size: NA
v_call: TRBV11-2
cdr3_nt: TGTGCCAGCAGCTTAGGTGCGATCGGAAACACCATATATTTT
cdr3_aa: CASSLGAIGNTIYF

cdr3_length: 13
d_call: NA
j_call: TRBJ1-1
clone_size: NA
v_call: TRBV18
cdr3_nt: TGTGCCAGCTCACCCGCGGGGGGCACTGAAGCTTTCTTT
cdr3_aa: CASSPAGGTEAFF